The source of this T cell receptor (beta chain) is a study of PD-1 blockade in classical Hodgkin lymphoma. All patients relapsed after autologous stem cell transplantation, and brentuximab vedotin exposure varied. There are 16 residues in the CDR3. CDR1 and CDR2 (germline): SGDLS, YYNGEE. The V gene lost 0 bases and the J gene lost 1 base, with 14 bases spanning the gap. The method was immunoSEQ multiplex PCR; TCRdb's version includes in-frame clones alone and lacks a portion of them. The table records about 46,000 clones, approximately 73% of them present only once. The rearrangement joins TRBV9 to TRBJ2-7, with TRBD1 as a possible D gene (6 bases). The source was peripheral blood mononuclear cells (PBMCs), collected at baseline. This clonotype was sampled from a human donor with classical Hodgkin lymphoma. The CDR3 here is CASSVGDGGISYEQYF. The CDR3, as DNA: TGTGCCAGCAGCGTAGGAGATGGGGGCATTTCCTACGAGCAGTACTTC. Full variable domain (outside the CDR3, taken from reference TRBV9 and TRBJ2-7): DSGVTQTPKHLITATGQRVTLRCSPRSGDLSVYWYQQSLDQGLQFLIQYYNGEERAKGNILERFSAQQFPDLHSELNLSSLELGDSALYFCASSVGDGGISYEQYFGPGTRLTVT.